This T cell receptor beta chain was documented in a study of blood T cell repertoires in COVID-19. CDR1 and CDR2 (germline): ENHRY, SYGVKD. CDR3 length equals 14 residues. Trimming stripped 5 bases from V and 2 bases from J, with 13 bases between. Per the authors' pipeline: From reference gene primer amplification, estimates of nucleated cell counts were derived. Clones were read by immunoSEQ multiplex PCR, and TCRdb kept only the in-frame ones, dropping some. The V and J calls and the clone size are those of that table, but D and trimming were determined from the DNA. The top ten clones hold approximately 3% of a sample with about 160,000 clones, roughly 73% of them seen once.

The clonotype originates from a man between 65 and 85 years old with acute or convalescent COVID-19. This sequence joins TRBV10-3 and TRBJ2-7, with D maybe TRBD1 (5 bases). What was sequenced was peripheral blood. CDR3 nucleotides: TGTGCCATCAGTAAGACAGAACAACCCTACGAGCAGTACTTC. Its protein product is CAISKTEQPYEQYF.